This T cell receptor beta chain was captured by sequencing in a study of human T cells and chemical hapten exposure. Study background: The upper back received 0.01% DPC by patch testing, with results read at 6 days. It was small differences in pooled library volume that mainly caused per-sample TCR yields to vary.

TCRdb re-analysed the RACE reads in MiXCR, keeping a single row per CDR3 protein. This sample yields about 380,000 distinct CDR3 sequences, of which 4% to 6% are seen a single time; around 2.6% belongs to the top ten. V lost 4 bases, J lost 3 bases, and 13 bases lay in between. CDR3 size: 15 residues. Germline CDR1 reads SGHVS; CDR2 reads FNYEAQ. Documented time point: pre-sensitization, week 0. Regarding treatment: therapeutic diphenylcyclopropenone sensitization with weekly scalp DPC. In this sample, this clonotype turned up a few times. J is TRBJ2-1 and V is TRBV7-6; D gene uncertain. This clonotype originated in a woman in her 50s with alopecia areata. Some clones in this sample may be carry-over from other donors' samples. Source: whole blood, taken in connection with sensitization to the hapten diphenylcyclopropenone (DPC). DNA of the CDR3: TGTGCCAGCAGCTCCCCCGTGGAGAGCTACAATGAGCAGTTCTTC. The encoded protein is CASSSPVESYNEQFF.